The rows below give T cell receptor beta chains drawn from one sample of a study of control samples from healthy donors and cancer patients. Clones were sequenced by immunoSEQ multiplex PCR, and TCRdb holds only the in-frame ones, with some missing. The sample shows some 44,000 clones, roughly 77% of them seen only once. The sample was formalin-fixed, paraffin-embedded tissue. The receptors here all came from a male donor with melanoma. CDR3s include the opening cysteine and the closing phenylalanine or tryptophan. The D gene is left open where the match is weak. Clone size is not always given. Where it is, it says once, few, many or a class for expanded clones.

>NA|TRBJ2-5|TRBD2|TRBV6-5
CASSLLAGRETQYF
TGTGCCAGCAGCCTTTTAGCGGGAAGAGAGACCCAGTACTTC
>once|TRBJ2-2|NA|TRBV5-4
CASRPDQQGGELFF
TGTGCCAGCAGGCCAGACCAGCAAGGCGGGGAGCTGTTTTTT
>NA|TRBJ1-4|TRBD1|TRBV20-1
CSASQPGQGGEKLFF
TGCAGTGCTAGTCAACCGGGACAGGGGGGTGAAAAACTGTTTTTT
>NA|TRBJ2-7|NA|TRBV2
CASSERVSYEQYF
TGTGCCAGCAGTGAGAGGGTTTCCTACGAGCAGTACTTC
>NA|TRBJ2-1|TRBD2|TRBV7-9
CASSPRLSGRAKDEQFF
TGTGCCAGCAGCCCCAGACTTAGCGGGAGGGCCAAGGATGAGCAGTTCTTC
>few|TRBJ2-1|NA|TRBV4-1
CASSQSLTAALNEQFF
TGCGCCAGCAGCCAATCCCTGACTGCAGCTTTAAATGAGCAGTTCTTC
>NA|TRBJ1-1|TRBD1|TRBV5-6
CASSSVDRLNTEAFF
TGTGCCAGCAGCTCAGTGGACAGGCTGAACACTGAAGCTTTCTTT
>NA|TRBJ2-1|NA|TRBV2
CASTEADYNEQFF
TGTGCCAGCACAGAAGCGGACTACAATGAGCAGTTCTTC
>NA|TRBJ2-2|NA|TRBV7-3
CASSLISGGELFF
TGTGCCAGCAGCTTAATATCTGGCGGGGAGCTGTTTTTT
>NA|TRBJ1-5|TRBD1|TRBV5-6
CASRRTGVNQPQHF
TGTGCCAGCAGAAGGACAGGGGTCAATCAGCCCCAGCATTTT
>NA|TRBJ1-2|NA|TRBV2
CASSEVDVNGYTF
TGTGCCAGCAGTGAAGTAGACGTAAATGGCTACACCTTC
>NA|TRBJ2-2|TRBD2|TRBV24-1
CATMGLAAGEYTGELFF
TGTGCCACCATGGGACTAGCGGCCGGAGAGTACACCGGGGAGCTGTTTTTT
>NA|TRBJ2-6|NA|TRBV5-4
CASSLGGSGANVLTF
TGTGCCAGCAGCTTGGGAGGGTCTGGGGCCAACGTCCTGACTTTC
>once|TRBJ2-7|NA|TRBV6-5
CASSPSGGGSYEQYF
TGTGCCAGCAGTCCCTCCGGAGGGGGCTCCTACGAGCAGTACTTC
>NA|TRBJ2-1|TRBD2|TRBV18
CASSTRLATGDEQFF
TGTGCCAGCTCAACTAGACTAGCAACTGGGGATGAGCAGTTCTTC
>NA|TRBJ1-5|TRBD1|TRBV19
CASTLRGQGFSQPQHF
TGTGCCAGTACTCTTCGTGGACAGGGGTTCAGTCAGCCCCAGCATTTT
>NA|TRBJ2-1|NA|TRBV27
CASSLRRPSDSYNEQFF
TGTGCCAGCAGTCTAAGGAGGCCTAGCGATTCCTACAATGAGCAGTTCTTC
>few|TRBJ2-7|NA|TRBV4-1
CASSQEWGLSAGEQYF
TGCGCCAGCAGCCAAGAGTGGGGACTCTCCGCGGGGGAGCAGTACTTC
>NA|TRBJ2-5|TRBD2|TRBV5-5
CASSLEASGRVRSQYF
TGTGCCAGCAGCTTGGAAGCTAGCGGGAGGGTCCGAAGCCAGTACTTC
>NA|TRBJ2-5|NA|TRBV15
CATSRPVWGETQYF
TGTGCCACCAGCAGGCCGGTTTGGGGGGAGACCCAGTACTTC
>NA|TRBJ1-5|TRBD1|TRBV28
CASRQGGLSNQPQHF
TGTGCCAGCAGGCAGGGGGGTTTAAGCAATCAGCCCCAGCATTTT
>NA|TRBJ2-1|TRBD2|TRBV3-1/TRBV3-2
CASSQSGRGLISNEQFF
TGTGCCAGCAGTCAGAGCGGGAGAGGTCTCATATCCAATGAGCAGTTCTTC
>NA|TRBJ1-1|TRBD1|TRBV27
CASSRDRVGTTEAFF
TGTGCCAGCAGCAGGGACAGGGTCGGGACCACTGAAGCTTTCTTT
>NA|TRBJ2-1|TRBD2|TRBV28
CASTTTSVDEQFF
TGTGCCAGCACGACGACTAGCGTCGATGAGCAGTTCTTC
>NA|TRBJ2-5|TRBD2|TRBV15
CATSKDGGRAETQYF
TGTGCCACCAGCAAAGATGGCGGGAGAGCAGAGACCCAGTACTTC
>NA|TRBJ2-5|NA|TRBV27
CASSLTGMETQYF
TGTGCCAGCAGTTTAACGGGGATGGAGACCCAGTACTTC
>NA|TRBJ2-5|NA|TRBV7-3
CASSFGQGGDQYF
TGTGCCAGCAGCTTCGGACAAGGGGGGGACCAGTACTTC
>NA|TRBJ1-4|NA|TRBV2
CASLRGFGEKLFF
TGTGCCAGTCTGAGGGGATTCGGTGAAAAACTGTTTTTT
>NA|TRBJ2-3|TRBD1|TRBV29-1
CSVTGERTDTQYF
TGCAGCGTGACAGGGGAACGGACAGATACGCAGTATTTT
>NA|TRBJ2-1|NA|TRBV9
CASSVVAHYNEQFF
TGTGCCAGCAGCGTAGTAGCTCACTACAATGAGCAGTTCTTC
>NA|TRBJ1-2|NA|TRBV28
CASRSIGYTF
TGTGCCAGCAGGTCCATTGGCTACACCTTC
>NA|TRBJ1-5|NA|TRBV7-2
CASSPRPGLGQPQHF
TGTGCCAGCAGCCCCCGCCCCGGACTCGGGCAGCCCCAGCATTTT
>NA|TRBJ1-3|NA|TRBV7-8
CASSPGKLSGNTIYF
TGTGCCAGCAGCCCCGGCAAACTCTCTGGAAACACCATATATTTT
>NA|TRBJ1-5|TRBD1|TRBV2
CASRRGQGVGQPQHF
TGTGCCAGCAGGAGGGGACAGGGGGTCGGGCAGCCCCAGCATTTT
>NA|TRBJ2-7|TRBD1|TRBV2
CASRDRGYEQYF
TGTGCCAGCAGAGACAGGGGCTACGAGCAGTACTTC
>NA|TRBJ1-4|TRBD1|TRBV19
CASSPGTGTNEKLFF
TGTGCCAGTAGTCCAGGGACAGGAACTAATGAAAAACTGTTTTTT
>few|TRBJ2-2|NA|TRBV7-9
CASSPLYDSTGELFF
TGTGCCAGCAGCCCCCTATACGATAGCACCGGGGAGCTGTTTTTT
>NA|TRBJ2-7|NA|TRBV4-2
CASSLGRNSYEQYF
TGTGCCAGCAGCCTCGGACGGAATTCCTACGAGCAGTACTTC
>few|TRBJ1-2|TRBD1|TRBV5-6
CASSKQGVDGYTF
TGTGCCAGCAGCAAACAGGGGGTGGATGGCTACACCTTC
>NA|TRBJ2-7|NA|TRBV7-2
CASSLDRQTSYEQYF
TGTGCCAGCAGCTTAGACAGGCAGACCTCCTACGAGCAGTACTTC
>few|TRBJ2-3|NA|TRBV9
CASSPGGGDTQYF
TGTGCCAGCAGCCCGGGTGGGGGAGATACGCAGTATTTT
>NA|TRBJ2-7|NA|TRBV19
CASSISTAAYEQYF
TGTGCCAGTAGTATCTCCACGGCGGCCTACGAGCAGTACTTC
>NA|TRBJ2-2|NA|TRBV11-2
CASTLQLNTGELFF
TGTGCCAGCACCCTCCAGCTGAACACCGGGGAGCTGTTTTTT
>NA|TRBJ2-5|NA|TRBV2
CASSPGGAGETQYF
TGTGCCAGCAGTCCTGGGGGAGCGGGAGAGACCCAGTACTTC
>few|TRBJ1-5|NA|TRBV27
CASSPERGVGNQPQHF
TGTGCCAGCAGTCCCGAACGAGGGGTGGGCAATCAGCCCCAGCATTTT
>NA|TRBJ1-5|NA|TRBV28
CASSRTADFNQPQHF
TGTGCCAGCAGTCGGACAGCGGACTTTAATCAGCCCCAGCATTTT
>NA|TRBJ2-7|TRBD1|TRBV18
CASSQGQGWEQYF
TGTGCCAGCTCACAGGGACAGGGATGGGAGCAGTACTTC
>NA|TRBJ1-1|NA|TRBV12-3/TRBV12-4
CASSLGTEAFF
TGTGCCAGCAGTTTGGGGACTGAAGCTTTCTTT
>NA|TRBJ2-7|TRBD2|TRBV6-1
CASSEQSSGGNEQYF
TGTGCCAGCAGTGAACAGTCTAGCGGGGGGAACGAGCAGTACTTC
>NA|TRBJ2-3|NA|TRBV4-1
CASSQDMGTADTQYF
TGCGCCAGCAGCCAAGATATGGGTACGGCAGATACGCAGTATTTT
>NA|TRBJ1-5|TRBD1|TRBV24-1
CATSSGTGDSNQPQHF
TGTGCCACCAGCTCCGGGACAGGGGACAGCAATCAGCCCCAGCATTTT
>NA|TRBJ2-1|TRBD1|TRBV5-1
CASSPGQGGLNEQFF
TGCGCCAGCAGCCCAGGACAGGGGGGTTTGAATGAGCAGTTCTTC
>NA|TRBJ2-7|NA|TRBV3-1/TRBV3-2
CASSQGAPISEQYF
TGTGCCAGCAGCCAAGGGGCCCCCATTAGCGAGCAGTACTTC
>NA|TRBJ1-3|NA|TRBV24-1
CATSDGTLSSGNTIYF
TGTGCCACCAGTGATGGGACATTGAGCTCTGGAAACACCATATATTTT
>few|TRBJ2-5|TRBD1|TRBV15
CATSDGQGRETQYF
TGTGCCACCAGCGACGGACAGGGAAGAGAGACCCAGTACTTC